A single sample is the source of the 23 T cell receptor beta chains below, sequenced in a study of CD8+CD57+ T cells in acquired aplastic anemia. Genomic DNA templated the TCR beta VDJ and CDR3 profiling. TCRdb re-derived calls from the reads in MiXCR, one entry per CDR3 protein. Of about 150,000 distinct CDR3 sequences listed, about 48% are singletons. Patients chosen for sequencing had shown CD8+CD57+ cell expansion by flow cytometry. The specimen was sorted CD4+, CD8+, or CD8+CD57+ T cells (not recorded which) from PBMCs. The receptor source for this set is a human donor with aplastic anemia.

The genes are TRBV2 and TRBJ1-5; D call uncertain. The CDR3 is 13 amino acids. V lost 6 bases to trimming and J lost 6 bases, with 12 bases between them. Germline V gene sequence: CDR1 SNHLY, CDR2 FYNNEI. The CDR3 DNA is TGTGCCAGCAGGGGAAGATTAGGTCAGCCCCAGCATTTT. Its translation is CASRGRLGQPQHF. Full variable domain (rest looked up from reference TRBV2 and TRBJ1-5): EPEVTQTPSHQVTQMGQEVILRCVPISNHLYFYWYRQILGQKVEFLVSFYNNEISEKSEIFDDQFSVERPDGSNFTLKIRSTKLEDSAMYFCASRGRLGQPQHFGDGTRLSIL.

This clonotype was seen at least ten times. The gene calls are TRBV12-3 or TRBV12-4 and TRBJ2-7; D might be TRBD1 or TRBD2, each matching 5 bases. V was pared by 7 bases and J by 0 bases, with 16 bases between. The CDR3 consists of 15 residues. CDR3 region: CASTWGPGSSYEQYF. In DNA form, the CDR3 reads TGTGCCAGCACCTGGGGACCGGGTAGCTCCTACGAGCAGTACTTC.

This clonotype was recorded many times. This rearrangement joins TRBV6-1 to TRBJ2-7; the D gene is possibly TRBD1 (5 bases). Trimming shortened V by 3 bases and J by 2 bases, and 8 bases separated the two germline ends. This CDR3 contains 13 residues. Germline CDR1 reads MNHNS; CDR2 reads SASEGT. CDR3 protein: CASSDRVTYEQYF. The CDR3 DNA follows: TGTGCCAGCAGTGACAGGGTAACCTACGAGCAGTACTTC.

This chain uses TRBV5-1 with TRBJ2-2, with D possibly TRBD1 on 5 matching bases. Germline CDR1 is SGHRS and CDR2 is YFSETQ. V was shortened by 0 bases and J by 5 bases, with 8 bases between the two germline ends. This CDR3 comprises 14 residues. The CDR3 loop is CASSLDRLTGELFF. The CDR3 region has the DNA TGCGCCAGCAGCTTGGACAGGCTTACCGGGGAGCTGTTTTTT. Filled out from reference TRBV5-1 and TRBJ2-2, the complete variable domain reads KAGVTQTPRYLIKTRGQQVTLSCSPISGHRSVSWYQQTPGQGLQFLFEYFSETQRNKGNFPGRFSGRQFSNSRSEMNVSTLELGDSALYLCASSLDRLTGELFFGEGSRLTVL.

This clonotype was counted at least ten times. The V call is TRBV9, the J call TRBJ2-3; D remains ambiguous. V dropped 0 bases and J dropped 1 base, with 12 bases sitting between them. Germline lookup yields CDR1 SGDLS and CDR2 YYNGEE. CDR3 length: 16 amino acids. CDR3 bases: TGTGCCAGCAGCGTAGCTGGGCGGAGCCGCACAGATACGCAGTATTTT. Its protein product is CASSVAGRSRTDTQYF.

This clonotype was found a few times. The V gene is TRBV10-3, the J gene TRBJ2-3, with D perhaps TRBD2 (5 bases). Germline V lookup: CDR1 ENHRY, CDR2 SYGVKD. V was clipped by 3 bases and J by 6 bases, with 16 bases between them. This CDR3 contains 15 residues. The CDR3 is CAISDTARESDTQYF. The CDR3 DNA follows: TGTGCCATCAGTGACACCGCGAGGGAATCCGATACGCAGTATTTT.

This sequence joins TRBV5-1 and TRBJ2-7, with 10 bases identical to TRBD1. With V trimmed by 2 bases and J by 2 bases, 4 bases remained unmatched. The CDR3 is 15 residues long. CDR1 SGHRS and CDR2 YFSETQ come from the germline V gene. The CDR3: CASSFTGTGAYEQYF. CDR3 in DNA: TGCGCCAGCAGCTTTACCGGGACAGGGGCCTACGAGCAGTACTTC.

The V gene is TRBV13, the J gene TRBJ2-1; TRBD2 aligns across 8 bases. The CDR3 has 13 residues. Trimming removed 3 bases from V and 6 bases from J; junction bases left unmatched: 1. Looked up from germline, CDR1 is PRHDT and CDR2 is FYEKMQ (reference sequence). CDR3 sequence reads: CASSFSGGNEQFF. CDR3 DNA sequence: TGTGCCAGCAGCTTCAGCGGGGGCAATGAGCAGTTCTTC.

The J gene is TRBJ2-2, the V gene TRBV11-2; D is unresolved. CDR3 length: 13 residues. The V gene lost 4 bases and the J gene lost 8 bases, with 11 bases spanning the gap. Germline CDR1 reads SGHAT; CDR2 reads FQNNGV. CDR3 loop: CASSSTPSGELFF. In nucleotides, the CDR3 is TGTGCCAGCAGCTCCACCCCCTCAGGGGAGCTGTTTTTT.

The gene calls are TRBV9 and TRBJ2-7, with 8 bases that match TRBD1. J gave up 4 bases and V 5 bases, and 8 bases lay outside the gene matches. Germline V gives CDR1 SGDLS, CDR2 YYNGEE. There are 14 residues in the CDR3. CDR3 DNA sequence: TGTGCCAGCAGAGTCGGACAGGGCAGGTACGAGCAGTACTTC. This gives the protein CASRVGQGRYEQYF. Looking up the rest from reference TRBV9 and TRBJ2-7 gives the full variable domain: DSGVTQTPKHLITATGQRVTLRCSPRSGDLSVYWYQQSLDQGLQFLIQYYNGEERAKGNILERFSAQQFPDLHSELNLSSLELGDSALYFCASRVGQGRYEQYFGPGTRLTVT.

The chain uses TRBV5-4 and TRBJ2-7; TRBD2 agrees at 7 bases. The DNA end favors TRBJ2-5, so the J call may be wrong. The CDR3 is 14 residues long. The germline CDR1 and CDR2 sequences are SGHNT and YYREEE (reference sequence). In DNA form, the CDR3 reads TGTGCCAGCAGCTCGCCGGGGGGTTTCGAGACCCAGTACTTC. Translation: CASSSPGGFETQYF.

The V and J genes are TRBV7-2 and TRBJ1-2; the D is unclear. The CDR3 is 13 residues long. V was trimmed by 6 bases and J by 1 base, leaving 9 bases between them. CDR1 SGHTA and CDR2 FQGNSA come from the germline V gene. In DNA, the CDR3 is TGTGCCAGCAGTATCGTCATTAACTATGGCTACACCTTC. It yields the protein CASSIVINYGYTF.

The V gene is TRBV29-1, the J gene TRBJ2-1; 11 bases match TRBD2. The CDR3 has 14 amino acids. Germline-derived CDR1 and CDR2 are SQVTM and ANQGSEA. Germline trimming cut 4 bases from V and 6 bases from J; bases unmatched to any gene: 5. CDR3 amino acids: CSVGLAGRRNEQFF. For the CDR3, the DNA is TGCAGCGTTGGACTAGCGGGAAGACGCAATGAGCAGTTCTTC.

This chain links TRBV5-4 with TRBJ1-2, with D possibly TRBD1 on 5 matching bases. From germline, CDR1 is SGHNT and CDR2 YYREEE (reference sequence). Trimming left V 4 bases short and J 5 bases short, with 12 bases between. This CDR3 is built from 13 residues. CDR3 sequence reads: CASSPGTRYGYTF. DNA for the CDR3: TGTGCCAGCAGCCCTGGGACCAGGTATGGCTACACCTTC.

The V call is TRBV5-1, the J call TRBJ2-1, with D tentatively TRBD2 (7 bases). Trimming stripped 0 bases from V and 8 bases from J, with 21 bases between. Germline V CDR1 and CDR2: SGHRS, YFSETQ. The CDR3 is 17 residues long. CDR3: CASSLVTFGGGFDEQFF. The CDR3 region has the DNA TGCGCCAGCAGCTTGGTTACTTTCGGCGGGGGCTTCGATGAGCAGTTCTTC.

J is TRBJ1-1 and V is TRBV20-1; the D gene is possibly TRBD1 (5 bases). Trimming cost V 5 bases and J 1 base, with 8 bases left between them. Germline V lookup: CDR1 DFQATT, CDR2 SNEGSKA (reference sequence). There are 12 residues in the CDR3. Here the CDR3 DNA reads TGCAGTGCTCGGGACTGGAACACTGAAGCTTTCTTT. Its protein product is CSARDWNTEAFF.

This clonotype was counted at least ten times. The chain links TRBV5-1 to TRBJ2-3; the match to TRBD2 covers 9 bases. J was trimmed by 4 bases and V by 0 bases; bases with no gene match: 6. CDR3 size: 16 residues. From germline, CDR1 is SGHRS and CDR2 YFSETQ. The CDR3 sequence is CASSLEGGGAADTQYF. The CDR3 DNA follows: TGCGCCAGCAGCTTGGAGGGCGGGGGGGCAGCAGATACGCAGTATTTT.

The J gene is TRBJ2-7, the V gene TRBV2; no reliable D call. Germline lookup yields CDR1 SNHLY and CDR2 FYNNEI. Trimming removed 6 bases at V and 2 bases at J, with 11 bases between. The CDR3 is 13 residues long. The CDR3 loop is CASRESQTYEQYF. The CDR3 DNA is TGTGCCAGCAGGGAGTCACAGACCTACGAGCAGTACTTC.

In this sample, this clonotype turned up many times. The rearrangement joins TRBV9 to TRBJ1-2; D call uncertain. This CDR3 spans 17 amino acids. CDR1 SGDLS and CDR2 YYNGEE come from the germline V gene. Trimming removed 4 bases at V and 4 bases at J, with 23 bases between. In DNA, the CDR3 is TGTGCCAGCAGCCCCCGGAGTCGGGGAAATGGGCCCTATGGCTACACCTTC. This gives the protein CASSPRSRGNGPYGYTF.

This chain connects TRBV27 to TRBJ1-5; 10 positions agree with TRBD1. This CDR3 has 14 amino acids. With 8 bases clipped from V and 4 bases from J, the junction kept 5 bases outside the gene matches. Germline lookup yields CDR1 MNHEY and CDR2 SMNVEV (reference sequence). DNA of the CDR3: TGTGCCAGCTCGAAGGACAGGGGGAATCAGCCCCAGCATTTT. It encodes CASSKDRGNQPQHF.

The V call is TRBV24-1, the J call TRBJ2-1, with TRBD1 identical over 9 bases. V lost 3 bases to trimming and J lost 6 bases; unmatched junction nucleotides: 8. The CDR3 has 16 residues. Germline lookup yields CDR1 KGHDR and CDR2 SFDVKD. CDR3 DNA: TGTGCCACCAGTGATGTGACCGGGACAGGGTTCAATGAGCAGTTCTTC. Protein: CATSDVTGTGFNEQFF.

The chain is built from TRBV7-8 and TRBJ2-7; D uncertain. The CDR3 covers 13 residues. Deletions cut 5 bases from V and 7 bases from J, with 15 bases between. CDR1 and CDR2 (germline): SGHVS, FQNEAQ. CDR3 in amino acids: CASSREPQGEQYF. As DNA, the CDR3 is TGTGCCAGCAGCAGAGAGCCCCAAGGGGAGCAGTACTTC.

This clonotype has a count of ten or more. The rearrangement uses TRBV11-2 and TRBJ2-3; D is unresolved. V lost 5 bases and J 4 bases, leaving 13 bases between the germline ends. Germline CDR1 SGHAT, CDR2 FQNNGV. The CDR3 is 14 residues long. The DNA for the CDR3 is TGTGCCAGCAGCGCAGGAAGGGCGGCAGATACGCAGTATTTT. Translating gives CASSAGRAADTQYF.